This record covers a single TCR beta chain. The data derive from a study of T cell changes during pregnancy in multiple sclerosis. This CDR3 has 14 amino acids. V lost 2 bases to trimming and J lost 0 bases, with 5 bases between them. Per the germline V gene, CDR1 is MDHEN and CDR2 is SYDVKM. Here immunoSEQ multiplex PCR was the method, and the copy in TCRdb shows in-frame clones only, minus some. The repertoire holds about 31,000 clones, with 90% as singletons. The chain carries TRBV28 and TRBJ2-4; D is unclear. Sample: CD8+ T cells from peripheral blood mononuclear cells, taken in the second trimester of pregnancy. The source is a female donor with multiple sclerosis, enrolled in a pregnancy study. CDR3 amino acids: CASSLGRAKNIQYF. The CDR3 DNA is TGTGCCAGCAGTTTAGGGCGAGCCAAAAACATTCAGTACTTC.